This TCR beta chain was documented in a study of CD8+ T cells in alopecia areata. Findings and limits, study-wide: Among the top 100, expanded CD8+ clones were significantly decreased by tofacitinib, as was scalp clonality.

Isolated RNA was reverse transcribed into cDNA used as the sequencing template. Profiled with immunoSEQ multiplex PCR; TCRdb holds only in-frame clones, not every one. The sample has 150,000 to 200,000 clones, approximately 65% seen once. Treatment reported: oral pan-JAK inhibitor, 5-10 mg twice daily. With respect to this clone: Its matching antigen is unknown.

This clonotype originated in a human donor with alopecia areata. Sample: CD4+ T cells sorted from blood, taken at week 4, from a patient treated with tofacitinib.

The CDR3 loop reads CASSRTSGDQETQYF. CDR3 bases: TGTGCCAGCAGCCGGACTAGCGGGGACCAAGAGACCCAGTACTTC. This chain links TRBV5-4 with TRBJ2-5, with TRBD2 identical over 12 bases. Looked up from germline, CDR1 is SGHNT and CDR2 is YYREEE (reference sequence). V dropped 4 bases and J dropped 0; count of bases not matched to a gene: 1. The CDR3 sequence is 15 residues long.